The clone carrying this TCR beta chain was seen only a few times. Time point defined: sample taken at primary tumor resection. From tumor, nontumor lung or frozen PBMC, whole RNA was taken unsorted for sequencing. The data derive from a study of spatial heterogeneity in lung cancer. Study in general: Raw sequencing reads included, on average, more than 8.5 appearances of each unique TCR and UMI combination.

V was pared by 6 bases and J by 0 bases, with 12 bases between. There are 15 residues in the CDR3. Germline V gene lookup returns CDR1 MDHEN and CDR2 SYDVKM. TCRdb called the 5' RACE reads again in MiXCR, with one record for every CDR3 protein. This sample has approximately 44,000 distinct CDR3 sequences; around 13% occur once, and the top ten carry 50% to 60%. This receptor was identified in a male donor with early-stage non-small cell lung cancer. V gene TRBV28 combines with J gene TRBJ1-5, with a possible D match to TRBD1 (6 bases). Specimen: PBMCs, collected at surgery. The CDR3 loop reads CASRQGRHSNQPQHF. CDR3 bases: TGTGCCAGCAGACAGGGAAGGCATAGCAATCAGCCCCAGCATTTT. The variable domain in full, with the rest retrieved from reference TRBV28 and TRBJ1-5, is DVKVTQSSRYLVKRTGEKVFLECVQDMDHENMFWYRQDPGLGLRLIYFSYDVKMKEKGDIPEGYSVSREKKERFSLILESASTNQTSMYLCASRQGRHSNQPQHFGDGTRLSIL.